This T cell receptor (beta chain) was documented in a study of STAT3 mutations in large granular lymphocyte leukemia. At the level of the study: Canonical activating STAT3 mutations were detected in roughly half of the longitudinally sequenced T-LGLL patients. Overall study results and limits: In about 30% of the 18 patients, new TCR clonotypes emerged after therapy. At least one immunodominant TCR beta clonotype appeared in every T-cell large granular lymphocyte leukemia patient. In several patients, dominant TCR clone burden exceeded STAT3 mutant burden. Variable sampling intervals and differing treatment regimens complicated linking therapy response to TCR clonal burden changes.

The data were produced by immunoSEQ multiplex PCR, yet TCRdb's version contains in-frame clones alone and is incomplete. The sample holds approximately 42,000 clones; about 81% are singletons and the top ten take around 0.43%. The CDR3 is made up of 15 amino acids. Germline assignment: CDR1 LNHDA and CDR2 SQIVND (reference sequence). The trim removed 1 base at V and 5 bases at J, leaving 4 bases unmatched. Remarks on this clone: Its antigen remains unidentified.

Specimen: PBMCs. V and J are TRBV19 and TRBJ2-5; TRBD1 matches at 10 bases. The clonotype comes from a human donor with T large granular lymphocyte leukemia. Some clones in this sample may be carry-over from other donors' samples. Here the CDR3 DNA reads TGTGCCAGTAGTATAGTAGGACAGGGGGATGAGACCCAGTACTTC. Protein sequence: CASSIVGQGDETQYF.